One T cell receptor beta chain is described in this entry. Its binding antigen is unknown. No base quality values were provided; no much bigger clone lies one nucleotide off. These data originate in a study of blood T cells in healthy people across ages (dated by TCRdb to 2013 to 2016). Study-wide context: In model experiments, roughly one uniquely barcoded TCR beta cDNA molecule per two T cells was captured by template switching. Age-related changes in TCR beta repertoire diversity were measured in the study by deep sequencing normalized with unique cDNA molecular identifiers. Four age groups were formed from the donors: young (average approximately 15 years), middle-aged (around 40), aged (62) and long-lived (around 82). To avoid experimental bias, donors of different ages were spread randomly across the sequencing lanes. For two donors (one aged 18 to 29 and one aged 80 or older), the study analyzed two additional independent replicas of 1 million unique cDNA reads from the same blood draw.

What the work shows at the level of the full study, not this receptor alone: Conclusive comparison of naive and antigen-experienced compartments was prevented by the profiling of bulk unsorted PBMCs. Observed TCR beta diversity per million T cells fell roughly linearly with age, and a significant reduction was already apparent by age roughly 40. Compared with the aged group, the long-lived group had more naive CD4+ T cells, fewer expanded clones and increased TCR diversity, a pattern suggesting age selection. Estimates of total diversity based on one million sequenced T cells were regarded as lower bounds and as underestimates. Because donor CMV infection status was unknown, age-related changes in expanded clonotypes were potentially confounded. A strong correlation was found between observed TCR beta diversity and the percentage of naive T cells measured by flow cytometry.

The library was generated by 5' RACE. Instrument used: Illumina HiSeq 2500. A second roughly 6 to 11 cycle PCR used a sample-barcoded 5' primer and a J-beta primer mix. A unique molecular identifier was introduced onto each TCR beta cDNA molecule by a template-switch 5' adaptor carrying 12 random nucleotides. Each sample yielded at least 2.5 million CDR3-containing paired-end reads. First-strand cDNA synthesis was performed from all RNA using the Mint cDNA synthesis kit, with priming by a TRBC-specific oligonucleotide. Following uracil-DNA glycosylase treatment, a first 18-cycle PCR with universal primers M1SS and BC2_uni_R was performed on all cDNA. The source study handled its data this way. For normalization, 1 million high-quality reads, each with a distinct molecular identifier, were randomly selected from each sample. Reads sharing molecular identifiers were discarded rather than binned into consensus sequences. MiTCR, set to a Q25 quality threshold and the strictest error-elimination algorithm, was used for CDR3 identification, clonotype clustering and error correction. A nonparametric unseen species model with Euler transformation was used to estimate lower-bound total TCR beta diversity. The public sequencing data were trimmed at Q25 with fastp and processed into clonotypes with MiXCR by TCRdb, which kept only in-frame beta chains. Identical CDR3 protein sequences are pooled into one entry, listed with their most common genes and DNA. The V and J calls and clone size are TCRdb's, not the authors'. Here the sample has approximately 1.5 million distinct CDR3 sequences; about 35% occur a single time. The ten largest clones add up to around 11% of the sample.

Between the V and J ends, shortened by 4 bases and 6 bases respectively, the junction contains 10 bases. The CDR3 runs 13 amino acids, cysteine and phenylalanine included. Just the 39-base CDR3 DNA is kept, in frame starting at base 1. Sequences SSHAT (CDR1) and FNYEAQ (CDR2) are obtained from the germline V gene (reference sequence). Donors were about 36 systemically healthy Caucasian individuals from Russia aged roughly 6 to 95 years. Approximately 10 milliliters of peripheral blood were collected from each donor into EDTA-treated Vacutainer tubes. Ficoll-Paque density-gradient centrifugation was used to isolate PBMCs, with at least 6 million obtained per sample. Total RNA was extracted from PBMCs with Trizol reagent, with at least 5 micrograms obtained per sample. Naive CD45RAhigh/CD27high T cell percentages were measured by flow cytometry on a PBMC aliquot from every donor.

This chain is built from TRBV7-7 and TRBJ2-1; a tentative D call is TRBD1 (5 bases match). The sequence was collected from a woman in her 30s in good health. Source material: blood. The sequence in DNA is TGTGCCAGCAGCTATTCTGGGGCCAATGAGCAGTTCTTC. It codes for CASSYSGANEQFF.